The rows below give T cell receptor beta chains drawn from one sample of a study of blood T cell repertoires in COVID-19. Measured with immunoSEQ multiplex PCR; TCRdb has only the in-frame clones, and not every one. This sample yields some 400,000 clones, of which 70% to 90% are seen a single time; about 2.5% belongs to the top ten. The sequenced material came from peripheral blood. All receptors derive from a woman aged 55-69 years with COVID-19, enrolled during active disease. The conserved cysteine and the conserved F or W are not part of the CDR3 here. A row's size may be missing; if present it is once, few, many or a size class.

v_call clone_size cdr3_aa
TRBV19 NA ASSMEGARSPLH
TRBV10-3 NA AIGQGLLGAGNTIY
TRBV28 NA ASSHRPGTGGLGGNTIY
TRBV28 NA ASSSRVLTEAF
TRBV5-1 NA ASSWRADTQY
TRBV6-5 NA ASKAGVNSPLH
TRBV9 NA ASSASGIRMETQY
TRBV7-9 once ASSLGSGSGANVLT
TRBV5-1 NA ASSPGQGAITDTQY
TRBV27 NA ASRRDRGDRLT
TRBV5-1 NA ASSSTGTEYGYT
TRBV19 once ASSIEAVSSYEQY
TRBV7-9 NA ASSHIQGTEAF
TRBV12-5 once ASGFGTSGWNEQF
TRBV4-1 NA ASSQGHRGERDIQY
TRBV5-1 NA ASSTGATNEKLF
TRBV4-1 NA ASSQARTGVYEQY
TRBV28 NA ASIPRLGQGRFSTDTQY
TRBV19 NA ASSLLWQGASEQY
TRBV7-9 NA ASSLISFLQETQY
TRBV6-1 NA ASSEDQGAIEEQY
TRBV7-2 NA ASSPWTSGGADTQY
TRBV11-2 NA ASSLMAVNTGELF
TRBV12-2 NA ASRFSP